The 27 T cell receptor beta chains below all came from one sample that was sequenced in a study of blood T cell repertoires in COVID-19. Clones were read by immunoSEQ multiplex PCR, and TCRdb kept only the in-frame ones, dropping some. The repertoire holds 200,000 to 250,000 clones, 70% to 90% seen once, with approximately 12% in the top ten. Sequenced: peripheral blood. These receptors came from a woman younger than 30 who had recovered from COVID-19.

This chain joins TRBV27 and TRBJ2-1; 9 bases line up with TRBD2. The germline V gene encodes CDR1 MNHEY and CDR2 SMNVEV (reference sequence). This CDR3 region has 14 residues. Unmatched junction bases numbered 12, after V lost 11 bases and J lost 7 bases. The CDR3 region is CASRAGGPSNEQFF. CDR3 nucleotides: TGTGCCTCCCGGGCGGGAGGGCCGTCTAATGAGCAGTTCTTC.

The chain joins TRBV4-3 to TRBJ2-7, with no clear D. Trimming cost V 0 bases and J 2 bases, with 11 bases left between them. The CDR3 is made up of 15 amino acids. Per germline, CDR1 LGHNA and CDR2 YSLEER. CDR3 amino acids: CASSQDVVSPYEQYF. The CDR3 bases are TGCGCCAGCAGCCAAGATGTTGTCTCCCCCTACGAGCAGTACTTC.

The chain joins TRBV4-1 to TRBJ1-1; D is possibly TRBD1 (5 bases). This CDR3 contains 17 residues. V shed 1 base and J shed 4 bases, with 19 bases lying between them. The germline V gene has CDR1 MGHRA and CDR2 YSYEKL. CDR3 amino acids: CASSQVIARREVTEAFF. The CDR3 coding sequence is TGCGCCAGCAGCCAAGTCATCGCGCGCAGGGAGGTCACTGAAGCTTTCTTT.

This rearrangement joins TRBV4-1 to TRBJ2-1, with 9 bases matching TRBD1. Germline loops: CDR1 MGHRA, CDR2 YSYEKL. This CDR3 is built from 20 residues. The V segment lost 4 bases and the J segment 1 base; nucleotides outside the gene matches: 17. CDR3 loop: CASSRLTGTGLGASYNEQFF. CDR3 bases: TGCGCCAGCAGCCGCCTGACCGGGACAGGGCTCGGGGCGTCCTACAATGAGCAGTTCTTC.

V gene TRBV12-5 combines with J gene TRBJ1-2; 8 bases fit TRBD1. The junction had 9 bases not matched to a gene; V was cut back by 6 bases and J by 6 bases. The V gene's germline CDR1 is LGHNT and CDR2 FRNRAP. The CDR3 has 14 amino acids. The CDR3 region has the DNA TGTGCTAGTGGCCCTTACAGGGGGGTAAATGGCTACACCTTC. This encodes CASGPYRGVNGYTF.

V gene TRBV7-9 combines with J gene TRBJ1-2; 9 bases map to TRBD1. Germline values: CDR1 SEHNR, CDR2 FQNEAQ (reference sequence). CDR3 length equals 15 residues. Germline trimming cut 0 bases from V and 7 bases from J; bases unmatched to any gene: 6. The CDR3 spells CASSLAGTGRRGYTF. In DNA form, the CDR3 reads TGTGCCAGCAGCTTAGCGGGGACAGGGAGACGTGGCTACACCTTC.

This clone was recorded a few times. This chain joins TRBV7-9 and TRBJ2-1; 7 nucleotides agree with TRBD2. This CDR3 region has 14 residues. J was trimmed by 2 bases and V by 3 bases; bases with no gene match: 1. Germline V gene sequence: CDR1 SEHNR, CDR2 FQNEAQ (reference sequence). The CDR3 sequence: CASSFLAAYNEQFF. DNA for the CDR3: TGTGCCAGCAGCTTCCTAGCGGCCTACAATGAGCAGTTCTTC.

The CDR3 DNA reads TGTGCCAGCAGCTCCCCGGGACAGAGACTCACAGATACGCAGTATTTT. Translating gives CASSSPGQRLTDTQYF. This rearrangement joins TRBV13 to TRBJ2-3, with TRBD1 matching 7 bases. The V and J ends lost 4 bases and 2 bases, in that order; junction bases with no gene match: 9. Germline V gene data show CDR1 as PRHDT and CDR2 as FYEKMQ (reference sequence). The CDR3 totals 16 residues.

This clone was seen just once. The chain recombines TRBV19 with TRBJ2-1, with D possibly matching TRBD1 (6 bases). The CDR3 contains 12 residues. V lost 6 bases and J 10 bases, leaving 13 bases between the germline ends. CDR1 and CDR2 from the germline V gene are LNHDA and SQIVND (reference sequence). The chain's CDR3 is CASRYAGTEQFF. The CDR3 bases are TGTGCCAGTAGGTACGCCGGGACAGAGCAGTTCTTC.

The chain carries TRBV6-1 and TRBJ1-2, with a tentative D call TRBD1 (5 bases). CDR3 length: 15 residues. Germline lookup yields CDR1 MNHNS and CDR2 SASEGT. Deletions cut 0 bases from V and 7 bases from J, with 15 bases between. CDR3: CASSEAAPDIGGYTF. For the CDR3, the DNA is TGTGCCAGCAGTGAAGCCGCGCCGGACATCGGTGGCTACACCTTC.

The V gene is TRBV6-5, the J gene TRBJ1-3; D possibly corresponds to TRBD1 (5 bases). Germline V gene data show CDR1 as MNHEY and CDR2 as SVGAGI. Trimming took 6 bases from V and 6 from J, leaving 12 bases between them. CDR3 length: 13 residues. This chain's CDR3 is CASRSGGENTIYF. DNA for the CDR3: TGTGCCAGCAGGTCCGGGGGTGAAAACACCATATATTTT.

The J gene is TRBJ2-7, the V gene TRBV2; 9 bases match TRBD1. The germline V gene has CDR1 SNHLY and CDR2 FYNNEI. The CDR3 is made up of 14 amino acids. Losses at the gene ends were 3 bases for V and 3 bases for J; bases not matched to a gene: 3. The CDR3 region is CASSEDRGDYEQYF. The DNA of the CDR3 is TGTGCCAGCAGTGAGGACAGGGGAGACTACGAGCAGTACTTC.

This chain connects TRBV27 to TRBJ2-4, with D possibly being TRBD2 (5 bases). The CDR3 sequence is 15 residues long. Trimming pared 4 bases from V and 9 bases from J, leaving 19 bases between. Germline loops: CDR1 MNHEY, CDR2 SMNVEV (reference sequence). Here the CDR3 reads CASSSYRGTGSIQYF. CDR3 DNA sequence: TGTGCCAGCAGTTCTTACCGGGGAACGGGGAGCATTCAGTACTTC.

The chain has TRBV27 and TRBJ2-7; 7 bases are a match to TRBD1. This CDR3 is built from 15 residues. V shed 6 bases, J shed 0 bases, and the junction held 8 bases outside the gene matches. Per germline, CDR1 MNHEY and CDR2 SMNVEV (reference sequence). CDR3 protein: CASSPGTDSSYEQYF. CDR3 coding DNA: TGTGCCAGCAGCCCCGGGACAGATAGCTCCTACGAGCAGTACTTC.

The chain joins TRBV5-1 to TRBJ1-1; 11 bases are a match to TRBD1. V dropped 3 bases and J dropped 4; count of bases not matched to a gene: 2. CDR1 and CDR2 from the germline V gene are SGHRS and YFSETQ. This CDR3 has 14 amino acids. The CDR3, as DNA: TGCGCCAGCAGCTCGGGACAGGGGGGCACTGAAGCTTTCTTT. Translation: CASSSGQGGTEAFF.

The V gene is TRBV7-6, the J gene TRBJ2-3, with TRBD2 matching 10 bases. The CDR3 contains 16 residues. Trimming removed 3 bases from V and 3 bases from J; junction bases left unmatched: 6. Germline CDR1 and CDR2: SGHVS and FNYEAQ. As DNA, the CDR3 is TGTGCCAGCAGCTTCCGACTAGCGGGTGGGACAGATACGCAGTATTTT. This codes for CASSFRLAGGTDTQYF.

This rearrangement joins TRBV29-1 to TRBJ2-7, with TRBD2 matching 9 bases. The CDR3 totals 13 residues. Losses at the gene ends were 5 bases for V and 3 bases for J; bases not matched to a gene: 5. Germline V lookup: CDR1 SQVTM, CDR2 ANQGSEA. The CDR3 spells CSVLAGEGYEQYF. The CDR3 region has the DNA TGCAGCGTTTTAGCGGGAGAAGGCTACGAGCAGTACTTC.

The rearrangement links TRBV7-2 to TRBJ2-7; perhaps TRBD2 as D (6 bases). Trimming took off 11 bases at V and 2 bases at J, with 13 bases between the two ends. The CDR3 sequence is 12 residues long. The germline gives CDR1 SGHTA, CDR2 FQGNSA. In DNA form, the CDR3 reads TGTGCCGGAGGGAAAACCCCCTACGAGCAGTACTTC. This translates into CAGGKTPYEQYF.

This rearrangement joins TRBV9 to TRBJ1-3; TRBD1 matches at 8 bases. The trim removed 4 bases at V and 0 bases at J, leaving 12 bases unmatched. The CDR3 is 18 amino acids. Germline V gene data show CDR1 as SGDLS and CDR2 as YYNGEE. The CDR3 here is CASSPGQGPIYSGNTIYF. The DNA of the CDR3 is TGTGCCAGCAGCCCTGGACAGGGCCCTATCTACTCTGGAAACACCATATATTTT.

The chain recombines TRBV7-9 with TRBJ2-1, with TRBD1 identical over 7 bases. V was pared by 5 bases and J by 0 bases, with 4 bases of the junction left unmatched. Germline CDR1 reads SEHNR; CDR2 reads FQNEAQ (reference sequence). This CDR3 comprises 15 residues. CDR3 nucleotides: TGTGCCAGCAGCATACAGGGGAGCTCCTACAATGAGCAGTTCTTC. Translating it yields CASSIQGSSYNEQFF. Together with reference TRBV7-9 and TRBJ2-1, the CDR3 gives the full variable domain: DTGVSQNPRHKITKRGQNVTFRCDPISEHNRLYWYRQTLGQGPEFLTYFQNEAQLEKSRLLSDRFSAERPKGSFSTLEIQRTEQGDSAMYLCASSIQGSSYNEQFFGPGTRLTVL.

The J gene is TRBJ2-3, the V gene TRBV7-6; TRBD2 agrees at 7 bases. The CDR3 length is 15 residues. The ends lost 4 bases at V and 1 base at J; junction bases unmatched: 5. The germline V gene encodes CDR1 SGHVS and CDR2 FNYEAQ. The CDR3 DNA reads TGTGCCAGCAGCTCGCTCGCGGGAGGCACAGATACGCAGTATTTT. Translating it yields CASSSLAGGTDTQYF.

This clone was recorded once. The chain links TRBV5-4 to TRBJ2-3; TRBD2 might be the D (6 bases). The CDR3 covers 15 residues. CDR1 and CDR2 (germline): SGHNT, YYREEE (reference sequence). Trimming removed 0 bases from V and 5 bases from J, with 13 bases in between. Here the CDR3 reads CASSLVPGEIDTQYF. The CDR3, as DNA: TGTGCCAGCAGCTTGGTTCCGGGAGAGATAGATACGCAGTATTTT.

The gene calls are TRBV9 and TRBJ1-2; 7 positions agree with TRBD1. The CDR3 is made up of 17 amino acids. V shed 4 bases, J shed 5 bases, and the junction held 17 bases outside the gene matches. Germline V gene sequence: CDR1 SGDLS, CDR2 YYNGEE. The CDR3 DNA sequence: TGTGCCAGCAGCCCAAGGAACTCTCAGGGGGTTAGTTATGGCTACACCTTC. Translated: CASSPRNSQGVSYGYTF.

This chain uses TRBV6-5 with TRBJ1-4, with 7 bases fitting TRBD1. V lost 6 bases and J lost 6; bases outside the gene matches: 10. Per the germline V gene, CDR1 is MNHEY and CDR2 is SVGAGI. The CDR3 sequence is 15 residues long. CDR3 amino acids: CASSRLHTGDEKLFF. DNA for the CDR3: TGTGCCAGCAGCCGCCTTCACACAGGGGATGAAAAACTGTTTTTT.

This sequence joins TRBV11-2 and TRBJ2-7, with 7 positions matching TRBD1. The CDR3 spans 14 residues. The germline V gene has CDR1 SGHAT and CDR2 FQNNGV. V dropped 5 bases and J dropped 6; count of bases not matched to a gene: 10. The CDR3 here is CASSVGQWAREQYF. DNA for the CDR3: TGTGCCAGCAGCGTGGGACAGTGGGCTCGCGAGCAGTACTTC.

DNA of the CDR3: TGTGCCAGCAGCAGTGGTCCTGCCGGGGAGCAGTACTTC. Translated, it gives CASSSGPAGEQYF. The chain combines TRBV9 with TRBJ2-7; D gene unclear. The CDR3 runs 13 residues. Trimming left V 4 bases short and J 7 bases short, with 15 bases between. CDR1 is SGDLS, CDR2 YYNGEE, per germline.

This clone appeared once. This sequence joins TRBV10-3 and TRBJ1-1, with D unresolved. Trimming removed 3 bases from V and 6 bases from J, with 17 bases in between. CDR3 length: 15 residues. In germline, CDR1 is ENHRY, CDR2 SYGVKD. In nucleotides, the CDR3 is TGTGCCATCAGTGAACCTGGGAGGGAGGACGCTGAAGCTTTCTTT. Its translation: CAISEPGREDAEAFF.